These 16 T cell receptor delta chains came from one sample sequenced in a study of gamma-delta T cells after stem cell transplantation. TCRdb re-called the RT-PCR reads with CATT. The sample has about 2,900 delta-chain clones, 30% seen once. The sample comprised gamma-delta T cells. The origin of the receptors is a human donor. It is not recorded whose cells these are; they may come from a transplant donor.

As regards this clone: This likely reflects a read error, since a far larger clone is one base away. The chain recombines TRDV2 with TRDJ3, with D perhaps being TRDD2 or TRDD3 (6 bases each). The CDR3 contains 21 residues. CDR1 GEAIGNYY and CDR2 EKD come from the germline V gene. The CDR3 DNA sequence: TGTGCCTGTGACCAAGCGGGGGCTTCCTCTCTTCCCTCCTGGGGCACCCGACAGATGTTTTTC. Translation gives CACDQAGASSLPSWGTRQMFF.

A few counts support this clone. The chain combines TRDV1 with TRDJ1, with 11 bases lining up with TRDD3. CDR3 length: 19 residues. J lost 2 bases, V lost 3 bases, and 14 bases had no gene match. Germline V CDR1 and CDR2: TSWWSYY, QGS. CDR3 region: CALGESSLSGGYKTDKLIF. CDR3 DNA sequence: TGTGCTCTTGGGGAGAGTTCCTTGTCTGGGGGATACAAGACCGATAAACTCATCTTT.

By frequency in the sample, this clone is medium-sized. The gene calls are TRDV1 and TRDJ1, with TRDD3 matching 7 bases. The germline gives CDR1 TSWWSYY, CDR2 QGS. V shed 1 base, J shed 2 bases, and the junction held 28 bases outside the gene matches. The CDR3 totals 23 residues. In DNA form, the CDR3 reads TGTGCTCTTGGGGAACCCCACCTTTCCCCGGGGACCTCGTACTGGGGTATTACCGATAAACTCATCTTT. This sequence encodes CALGEPHLSPGTSYWGITDKLIF.

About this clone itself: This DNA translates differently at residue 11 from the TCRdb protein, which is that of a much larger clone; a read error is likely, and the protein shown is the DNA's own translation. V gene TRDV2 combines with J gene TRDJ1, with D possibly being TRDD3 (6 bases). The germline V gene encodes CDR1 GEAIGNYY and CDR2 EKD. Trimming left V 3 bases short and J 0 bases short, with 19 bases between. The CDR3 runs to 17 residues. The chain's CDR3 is CACDSVVGAQHTDKLIF. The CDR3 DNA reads TGTGCCTGTGACTCGGTCGTGGGGGCCCAGCACACCGATAAACTCATCTTT.

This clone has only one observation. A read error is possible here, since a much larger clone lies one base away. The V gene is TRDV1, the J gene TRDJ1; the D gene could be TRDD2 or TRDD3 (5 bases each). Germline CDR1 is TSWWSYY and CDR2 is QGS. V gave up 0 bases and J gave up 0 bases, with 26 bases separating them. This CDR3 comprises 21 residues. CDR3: CALGELYDPTGPYLYTDKLIF. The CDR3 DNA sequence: TGTGCTCTTGGGGAACTCTACGACCCTACTGGACCCTACTTGTACACCGATAAACTCATCTTT.

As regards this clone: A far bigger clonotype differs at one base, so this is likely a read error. CDR3 DNA sequence: TGTGCCTGTGACTCGGTACTGGGGGTTACGCGTAAGCTCATCTTT. Its protein is CACDSVLGVTRKLIF. This chain connects TRDV2 to TRDJ1; TRDD3 agrees at 8 bases. Unmatched junction bases numbered 16, after V lost 3 bases and J lost 11 bases. Per the germline V gene, CDR1 is GEAIGNYY and CDR2 is EKD. This CDR3 has 15 amino acids.

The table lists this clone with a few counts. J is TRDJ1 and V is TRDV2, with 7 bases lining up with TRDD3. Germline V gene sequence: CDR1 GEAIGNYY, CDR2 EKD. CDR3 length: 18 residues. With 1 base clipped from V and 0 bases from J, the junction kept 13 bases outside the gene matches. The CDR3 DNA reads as TGTGCCTGTGACACACTGGATTGGGGGAACCCGTACACCGATAAACTCATCTTT. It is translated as CACDTLDWGNPYTDKLIF.

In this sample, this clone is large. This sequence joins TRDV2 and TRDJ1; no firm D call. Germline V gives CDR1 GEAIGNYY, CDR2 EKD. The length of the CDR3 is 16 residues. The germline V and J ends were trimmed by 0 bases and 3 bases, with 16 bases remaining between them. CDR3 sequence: CACDTVGPGWADKLIF. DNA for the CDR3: TGTGCCTGTGACACCGTGGGTCCAGGGTGGGCCGATAAACTCATCTTT.

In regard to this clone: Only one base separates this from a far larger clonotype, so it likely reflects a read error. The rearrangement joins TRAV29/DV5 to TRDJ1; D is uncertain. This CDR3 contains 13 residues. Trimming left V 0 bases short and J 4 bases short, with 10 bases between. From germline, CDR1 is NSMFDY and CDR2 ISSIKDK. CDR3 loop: CAASVALVDKLIF. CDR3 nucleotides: TGTGCAGCAAGCGTGGCCCTTGTCGATAAACTCATCTTT.

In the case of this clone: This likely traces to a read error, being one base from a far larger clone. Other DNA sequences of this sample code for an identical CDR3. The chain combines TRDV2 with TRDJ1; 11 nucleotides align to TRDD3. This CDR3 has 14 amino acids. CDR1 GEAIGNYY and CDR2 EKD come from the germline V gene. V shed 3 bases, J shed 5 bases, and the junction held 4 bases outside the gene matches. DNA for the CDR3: TGTGCCTGTGACCTACTGGGGGATAAAGATAAACTCATCTTT. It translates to CACDLLGDKDKLIF.

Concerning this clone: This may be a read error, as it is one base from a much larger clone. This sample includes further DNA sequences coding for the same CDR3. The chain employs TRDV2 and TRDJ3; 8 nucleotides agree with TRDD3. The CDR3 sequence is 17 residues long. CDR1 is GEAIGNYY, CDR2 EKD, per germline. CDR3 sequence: CACDHSGDTWDTRQMFF. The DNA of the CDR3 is TGCGCCTGTGACCACTCGGGGGATACCTGGGACACCCGACAGATGTTTTTC.

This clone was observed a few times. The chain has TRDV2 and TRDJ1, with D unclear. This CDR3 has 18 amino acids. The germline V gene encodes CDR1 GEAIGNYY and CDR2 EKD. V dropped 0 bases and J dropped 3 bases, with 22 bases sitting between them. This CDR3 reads CACDTWCTHTSWADKLIF. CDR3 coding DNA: TGTGCCTGTGACACCTGGTGCACACACACATCTTGGGCCGATAAACTCATCTTT.

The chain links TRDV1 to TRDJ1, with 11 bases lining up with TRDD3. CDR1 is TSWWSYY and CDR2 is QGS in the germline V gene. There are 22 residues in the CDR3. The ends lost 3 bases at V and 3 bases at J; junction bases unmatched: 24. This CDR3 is CALGDFPTNIPILGDKADKLIF. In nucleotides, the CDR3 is TGTGCTCTTGGGGACTTTCCTACGAACATACCTATACTGGGGGATAAGGCCGATAAACTCATCTTT.

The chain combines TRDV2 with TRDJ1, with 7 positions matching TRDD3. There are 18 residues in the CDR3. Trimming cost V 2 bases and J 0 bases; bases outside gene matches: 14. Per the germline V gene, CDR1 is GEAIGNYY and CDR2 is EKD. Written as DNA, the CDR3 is TGTGCCTGTGACATCCTTCAGGCCACTGGGGAGTACACCGATAAACTCATCTTT. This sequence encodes CACDILQATGEYTDKLIF.

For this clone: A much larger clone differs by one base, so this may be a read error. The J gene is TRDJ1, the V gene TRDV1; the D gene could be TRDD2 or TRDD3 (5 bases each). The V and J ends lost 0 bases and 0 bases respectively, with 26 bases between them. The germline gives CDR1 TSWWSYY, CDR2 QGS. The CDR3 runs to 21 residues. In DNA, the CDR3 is TGTGCTCTTGGGGAACTCTACGACCCTACTGGATCCTGCTTGTACACCGATAAACTCATCTTT. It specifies CALGELYDPTGSCLYTDKLIF.

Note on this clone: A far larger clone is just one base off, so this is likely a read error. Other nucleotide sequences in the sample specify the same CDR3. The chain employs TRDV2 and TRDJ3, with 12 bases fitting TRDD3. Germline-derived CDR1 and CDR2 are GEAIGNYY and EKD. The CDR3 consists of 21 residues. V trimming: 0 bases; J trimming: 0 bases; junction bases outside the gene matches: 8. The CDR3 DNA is TGTGCCTGTGACACCGCAGCTGGGGGATACGCCGGCTCCTGGGACACCCGACAGATGTTTTTC. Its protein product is CACDTAAGGYAGSWDTRQMFF.